This T cell receptor (beta chain) is from a study of T cell changes during pregnancy in multiple sclerosis. Generated by immunoSEQ multiplex PCR, the TCRdb table keeps only in-frame clones and is missing some. The sample holds tens of thousands of clones, 90% to 95% seen once. The germline CDR1 and CDR2 sequences are KGHSH and LQKENI. This CDR3 has 16 amino acids. Losses at the gene ends were 6 bases for V and 3 bases for J; bases not matched to a gene: 9. Here the sequenced sample was peripheral blood, taken before pregnancy. The J gene is TRBJ1-1, the V gene TRBV18; 11 bases align to TRBD1. The source is a female donor with multiple sclerosis, enrolled in a pregnancy study. In DNA form, the CDR3 reads TGTGCCAGCTCGCCTCGGGACAGGGGGGGGGACACTGAAGCTTTCTTT. Amino acids: CASSPRDRGGDTEAFF.